The 32 T cell receptor beta chains reported below all come from one sample, sequenced in a study of blood T cell repertoires in COVID-19. Sequencing used immunoSEQ multiplex PCR; TCRdb keeps in-frame clones, though not all of them. The sample holds some 200,000 clones, roughly 86% seen once. The material sequenced was PBMCs or T cells enriched from blood (not recorded which). The receptors were sampled from a man between 18 and 35 years old with acute COVID-19.

This chain uses TRBV7-6 with TRBJ2-1; D is unresolved. CDR3 length: 16 residues. Per germline, CDR1 SGHVS and CDR2 FNYEAQ. V was cut by 3 bases and J by 0 bases, with 12 bases left in between. CDR3 region: CASSFLSFSSYNEQFF. In DNA form, the CDR3 reads TGTGCCAGCAGCTTTCTTTCATTTAGCTCCTACAATGAGCAGTTCTTC.

The chain links TRBV6-2 or TRBV6-3 to TRBJ2-1; possible D gene TRBD2, 6 bases. Trimming stripped 5 bases from V and 0 bases from J, with 11 bases between. This CDR3 spans 15 amino acids. Germline V CDR1 and CDR2: MNHEY, SVGEGT. The CDR3 sequence: CASSPSSASYNEQFF. The CDR3 coding sequence is TGTGCCAGCAGTCCCTCTAGCGCCTCCTACAATGAGCAGTTCTTC.

The chain carries TRBV11-2 and TRBJ2-7; tentative D call: TRBD2 (7 bases). CDR1 is SGHAT and CDR2 is FQNNGV in the germline V gene. The V end lost 1 base, the J end lost 3 bases, and 22 bases lay between the germline ends. The CDR3 has 18 amino acids. This chain's CDR3 is CASSLANGWGGLGYEQYF. As DNA, the CDR3 is TGTGCCAGCAGCTTAGCCAATGGTTGGGGGGGCCTGGGCTACGAGCAGTACTTC.

The chain recombines TRBV7-9 with TRBJ2-7; 9 bases are shared with TRBD1. Per the germline V gene, CDR1 is SEHNR and CDR2 is FQNEAQ (reference sequence). Trimming cost V 6 bases and J 6 bases; bases outside gene matches: 9. The CDR3 covers 14 residues. CDR3 coding DNA: TGTGCCAGCAGGAGGGGACAGGGAGAGAGCGAGCAGTACTTC. Its protein product is CASRRGQGESEQYF.

This sequence joins TRBV11-2 and TRBJ2-5, with D perhaps TRBD2 (5 bases). With 5 bases removed from V and 2 bases from J, the gap between germline ends came to 15 bases. Germline assignment: CDR1 SGHAT and CDR2 FQNNGV. The CDR3 spans 15 residues. CDR3 in amino acids: CASSREYSRQETQYF. The CDR3 coding sequence is TGTGCCAGCAGCCGGGAATACAGCCGGCAAGAGACCCAGTACTTC.

This chain joins TRBV11-3 and TRBJ2-7; 9 positions match TRBD1. The CDR3 extends over 15 amino acids. After removal of 4 bases from V and 5 bases from J, the junction contained 9 bases not matched to a gene. The germline CDR1 and CDR2 sequences are SGHNT and YENEEA. DNA for the CDR3: TGTGCCAGCAGCTCAAAGGACAGGGGTCTACACGAGCAGTACTTC. Amino acids: CASSSKDRGLHEQYF.

This clone is a singleton in its sample. This chain connects TRBV29-1 to TRBJ1-2; TRBD1 matches 10 bases. The CDR3 runs 15 residues. V shed 2 bases and J 7 bases; nucleotides not matched to a gene: 10. Germline lookup yields CDR1 SQVTM and CDR2 ANQGSEA. The CDR3 DNA sequence: TGCAGCGTTGAACGGGCCGGACAGGGGGGATTTGGCTACACCTTC. This gives the protein CSVERAGQGGFGYTF.

V is TRBV27 and J is TRBJ2-5, with TRBD2 matching over 14 bases. This CDR3 is 17 amino acids long. The V gene end was trimmed by 4 bases and the J gene end by 2 bases; junction bases not matched to a gene: 6. The germline CDR1 and CDR2 sequences are MNHEY and SMNVEV (reference sequence). CDR3 sequence reads: CASSSGLAGALQETQYF. As DNA, the CDR3 is TGTGCCAGCAGTTCGGGACTAGCGGGAGCGCTACAAGAGACCCAGTACTTC.

The V gene is TRBV24-1, the J gene TRBJ1-1; the match to TRBD1 covers 12 bases. Losses at the gene ends were 1 base for V and 12 bases for J; bases not matched to a gene: 5. Germline values: CDR1 KGHDR, CDR2 SFDVKD. The length of the CDR3 is 14 residues. In nucleotides, the CDR3 is TGTGCCACCAGTGATTTAGGGACAGGGGGCAGAACTTTCTTT. This codes for CATSDLGTGGRTFF.

Here the CDR3 DNA reads TGTGCCAGCAGCACCGGACTAGCTCTCTCCTACGAGCAGTACTTC. Its translation is CASSTGLALSYEQYF. The V call is TRBV21-1, the J call TRBJ2-7; TRBD2 was called by the table and not checked on the DNA. TRBV21-1 is a documented pseudogene. CDR3 length: 15 amino acids.

The chain recombines TRBV7-9 with TRBJ1-2; 8 nucleotides agree with TRBD1. V shed 4 bases and J 8 bases; nucleotides not matched to a gene: 6. This CDR3 is built from 13 residues. The germline V gene encodes CDR1 SEHNR and CDR2 FQNEAQ (reference sequence). The chain's CDR3 is CASSSGQGSGYTF. Written as DNA, the CDR3 is TGTGCCAGCAGCTCCGGACAGGGTAGCGGCTACACCTTC.

This clone was counted a single time. The genes are TRBV19 and TRBJ2-5, with 9 nucleotides matching TRBD1. V shed 5 bases and J 6 bases; nucleotides not matched to a gene: 13. Per germline, CDR1 LNHDA and CDR2 SQIVND (reference sequence). This CDR3 region has 16 residues. CDR3 region: CASSFMPGQGMKTQYF. In nucleotides, the CDR3 is TGTGCCAGTAGTTTTATGCCGGGACAGGGCATGAAGACCCAGTACTTC.

V usage is TRBV11-3 and J usage is TRBJ2-7, with D perhaps TRBD1 (5 bases). V was pared by 0 bases and J by 4 bases, with 16 bases between. The CDR3 loop spans 16 amino acids. Germline lookup yields CDR1 SGHNT and CDR2 YENEEA. The CDR3 nucleotides are TGTGCCAGCAGCTTAGAAGAGGAACAGGCCCCATACGAGCAGTACTTC. The encoded protein is CASSLEEEQAPYEQYF.

The chain is built from TRBV20-1 and TRBJ1-1, with D perhaps TRBD1 (6 bases). The germline gives CDR1 DFQATT, CDR2 SNEGSKA (reference sequence). Trimming took 6 bases from V and 7 from J, leaving 9 bases between them. The CDR3 covers 10 residues. CDR3 nucleotides: TGCAGTGCAAGACAGGTTGAAGCTTTCTTT. Protein product: CSARQVEAFF.

Details on this clone: Other DNA variants within this sample encode the same CDR3. The chain joins TRBV19 to TRBJ2-7; a possible D gene is TRBD2 (6 bases). V gave up 3 bases and J gave up 0 bases, with 9 bases separating them. This CDR3 contains 14 residues. Looked up from germline, CDR1 is LNHDA and CDR2 is SQIVND (reference sequence). The CDR3 spells CASSIGGSSYEQYF. The CDR3 nucleotides read TGTGCCAGTAGTATTGGAGGGAGCTCCTACGAGCAGTACTTC.

The table lists this clone with a count of one. The gene calls are TRBV6-2 or TRBV6-3 and TRBJ2-7; 7 nucleotides align to TRBD1. CDR3 size: 13 residues. CDR1 is MNHEY, CDR2 SVGEGT, per germline. Unmatched junction bases numbered 6, after V lost 5 bases and J lost 5 bases. DNA for the CDR3: TGTGCCAGCAGTCCATTCGGACAGGACGAGCAGTACTTC. It specifies CASSPFGQDEQYF.

This chain connects TRBV6-2 or TRBV6-3 to TRBJ2-2; TRBD2 matches at 8 bases. V lost 5 bases and J lost 7; bases outside the gene matches: 12. CDR1 is MNHEY and CDR2 is SVGEGT in the germline V gene. The CDR3 consists of 16 residues. Written as DNA, the CDR3 is TGTGCCAGCAGTCTCCGAAGCGGGAGTGATGGCGGGGAGCTGTTTTTT. Translation gives CASSLRSGSDGGELFF.

The J gene is TRBJ2-5, the V gene TRBV2, with 8 nucleotides matching TRBD2. Trimming removed 11 bases from V and 1 base from J; junction bases left unmatched: 6. The germline gives CDR1 SNHLY, CDR2 FYNNEI. CDR3 length equals 13 residues. As DNA, the CDR3 is TGTGCCGGATGGGGGACTAGCCAAGAGACCCAGTACTTC. Residues: CAGWGTSQETQYF.

The rearrangement joins TRBV29-1 to TRBJ2-1; 12 positions match TRBD2. Germline V gene data show CDR1 as SQVTM and CDR2 as ANQGSEA. The length of the CDR3 is 12 residues. The CDR3: CRGASGRAWQFF. In DNA form, the CDR3 reads TGCAGAGGTGCTAGCGGGAGGGCCTGGCAGTTCTTC.

The chain is built from TRBV12-3 or TRBV12-4 and TRBJ1-2, with D perhaps matching TRBD1 (5 bases). The CDR3 runs 13 residues. The V end lost 5 bases, the J end lost 5 bases, and 12 bases lay between the germline ends. The chain's CDR3 is CASSRTGEYGYTF. The DNA for the CDR3 is TGTGCCAGCAGTCGGACGGGGGAGTATGGCTACACCTTC.

The chain couples TRBV4-2 to TRBJ2-2; D is possibly TRBD2 (5 bases). CDR1 LGHNA and CDR2 YNFKEQ come from the germline V gene. V was cut by 4 bases and J by 2 bases, with 14 bases left in between. This CDR3 is 16 amino acids long. DNA for the CDR3: TGTGCCAGCAGCCCCCCGGGAATCGTTAACACCGGGGAGCTGTTTTTT. This encodes CASSPPGIVNTGELFF.

V usage is TRBV27 and J usage is TRBJ2-2; 10 nucleotides agree with TRBD1. The CDR3 is 17 residues long. Germline lookup yields CDR1 MNHEY and CDR2 SMNVEV (reference sequence). V trimming: 6 bases; J trimming: 7 bases; junction bases outside the gene matches: 14. The CDR3 DNA is TGTGCCAGCAGCGGCTACCTCCGGGACAGGGGTGGCGGGGAGCTGTTTTTT. Protein sequence: CASSGYLRDRGGGELFF.

In DNA form, the CDR3 reads TGCGCCAGCAGCCAGGAGGGACTAGCGGGAGGAGGGGAGCTGTTTTTT. It translates to CASSQEGLAGGGELFF. V is TRBV4-1 and J is TRBJ2-2; 15 bases fit TRBD2. The CDR3 is made up of 16 amino acids. Per the germline V gene, CDR1 is MGHRA and CDR2 is YSYEKL. The V gene end was trimmed by 3 bases and the J gene end by 8 bases; junction bases not matched to a gene: 4.

This clone was recorded only once. Other DNA sequences in this specimen translate into the identical CDR3. The chain links TRBV9 to TRBJ1-1, with a tentative D call TRBD1 (5 bases). Germline V gives CDR1 SGDLS, CDR2 YYNGEE. V was pared by 0 bases and J by 3 bases, with 6 bases between. The CDR3 runs to 13 residues. The CDR3, as DNA: TGTGCCAGCAGCGTAGGGGGCTACACTGAAGCTTTCTTT. The encoded protein is CASSVGGYTEAFF. The whole variable domain, remainder taken from reference TRBV9 and TRBJ1-1, is DSGVTQTPKHLITATGQRVTLRCSPRSGDLSVYWYQQSLDQGLQFLIQYYNGEERAKGNILERFSAQQFPDLHSELNLSSLELGDSALYFCASSVGGYTEAFFGQGTRLTVV.

Points on this clone: One junction end disagrees with the germline gene, perhaps due to a read error. The chain is built from TRBV5-6 and TRBJ1-4; D gene unclear. The CDR3 is made up of 14 amino acids. Germline lookup yields CDR1 SGHDT and CDR2 YYEEEE. The CDR3 region has the DNA TGTGCCAGCAGTTTGGCGGGGTCTAATGAAAAACTGTTTTTT. It encodes CASSLAGSNEKLFF.

This chain connects TRBV27 to TRBJ1-4; D is ambiguous. The CDR3 consists of 15 residues. The V and J ends lost 6 bases and 8 bases respectively, with 19 bases between them. Germline V gene sequence: CDR1 MNHEY, CDR2 SMNVEV (reference sequence). The CDR3 here is CASRGGFRAYEKLFF. Here the CDR3 DNA reads TGTGCCAGCAGGGGAGGGTTCCGCGCATACGAAAAACTGTTTTTT.

The V call is TRBV21-1, the J call TRBJ2-2; the table assigns TRBD1, which was not confirmed against the DNA. TRBV21-1 counts as a pseudogene. The CDR3 is made up of 16 amino acids. CDR3 DNA: TGTGCCAGCAGCCTCGGGGGACAGGGGGCCACCGGGGAGCTGTTTTTT. Protein product: CASSLGGQGATGELFF.

In its sample, this clone was seen a few times. The chain recombines TRBV7-3 with TRBJ2-7, with 7 bases that match TRBD1. The CDR3 contains 13 residues. The germline CDR1 and CDR2 sequences are SGHTA and FQGTGA. Losses at the gene ends were 4 bases for V and 1 base for J; bases not matched to a gene: 1. The CDR3 here is CASSWTGSYEQYF. CDR3 sequence (DNA): TGTGCCAGCAGCTGGACAGGATCCTACGAGCAGTACTTC.

This clone has only a few counts. The CDR3 DNA reads as TGTGCCAGCAGCTCCCAAACCGGGGTTCAGCCCCAGCATTTT. Its protein is CASSSQTGVQPQHF. This chain uses TRBV7-8 with TRBJ1-5; D is uncertain. Germline CDR1 SGHVS, CDR2 FQNEAQ. The V end was cut by 4 bases, the J end by 6 bases, with 13 bases between. The CDR3 totals 14 residues.

The chain recombines TRBV19 with TRBJ2-1; perhaps TRBD2 as D (5 bases). CDR3 size: 14 residues. Trimming shortened V by 5 bases and J by 12 bases, and 20 bases separated the two germline ends. Germline-derived CDR1 and CDR2 are LNHDA and SQIVND (reference sequence). CDR3 protein: CASSQLAGPMGQFF. The CDR3, as DNA: TGTGCCAGTAGTCAGCTAGCCGGCCCAATGGGGCAGTTCTTC.

This sequence joins TRBV15 and TRBJ2-3; no clear D. The CDR3 is 14 amino acids. Germline V gene sequence: CDR1 LNHNV, CDR2 YYDKDF (reference sequence). Trimming took off 8 bases at V and 5 bases at J, with 17 bases between the two ends. The CDR3 DNA is TGTGCCACCGGTCAGGAAACCGGAAGAGATACGCAGTATTTT. Residues: CATGQETGRDTQYF.

V usage is TRBV28 and J usage is TRBJ2-7, with D uncertain. This CDR3 has 15 amino acids. Trimming pared 4 bases from V and 1 base from J, leaving 14 bases between. Germline loops: CDR1 MDHEN, CDR2 SYDVKM. The CDR3 sequence: CASSSRWAQSYEQYF. CDR3 in DNA: TGTGCCAGCAGTTCTCGATGGGCCCAGTCCTACGAGCAGTACTTC.